Sequencing of this T cell receptor (beta chain) was carried out in a study of cytomegalovirus exposure and HLA in healthy donors. Overall study findings and caveats: In the analysis, some V segments, TRBV6-2 and TRBV6-3 included, were excluded as indistinguishable. In a later analysis, TCR beta V- and J-gene trimming was associated with a missense DCLRE1C variant. Reportedly, HLA-A and HLA-B alleles of most subjects were accurately predicted from TCR beta.

Concerning this clone itself: Its antigen is still unknown.

The PCR employed 60 Vbeta primers together with 13 Jbeta primers. Assay: immunoSEQ multiplex PCR; the TCRdb copy retains only in-frame clones and omits some. The sample has over 150,000 clones, approximately 81% seen once. Between the trimmed V and J ends, which lost 3 bases and 3 bases, there was a span of 9 bases. Germline V CDR1 and CDR2: LNHDA, SQIVND (reference sequence). CDR3 length equals 14 residues. Sequencing used PBMCs. The receptor's source is a boy under 10 years old in good health and CMV-seronegative. The gene calls are TRBV19 and TRBJ1-5; TRBD1 is a possible D gene (5 bases). The CDR3 loop reads CASSIVRANQPQHF. In DNA form, the CDR3 reads TGTGCCAGTAGTATTGTCAGGGCCAATCAGCCCCAGCATTTT.